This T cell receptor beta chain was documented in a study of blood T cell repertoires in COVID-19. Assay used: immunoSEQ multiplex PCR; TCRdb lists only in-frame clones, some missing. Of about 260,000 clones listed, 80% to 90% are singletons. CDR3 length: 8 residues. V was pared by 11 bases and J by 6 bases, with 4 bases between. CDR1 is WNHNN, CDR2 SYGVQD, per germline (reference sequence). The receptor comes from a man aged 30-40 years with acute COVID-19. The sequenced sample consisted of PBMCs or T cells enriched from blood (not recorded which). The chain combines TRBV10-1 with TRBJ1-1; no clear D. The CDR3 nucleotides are TGCGCCGGCCCTGAAGCTTTCTTT. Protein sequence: CAGPEAFF.